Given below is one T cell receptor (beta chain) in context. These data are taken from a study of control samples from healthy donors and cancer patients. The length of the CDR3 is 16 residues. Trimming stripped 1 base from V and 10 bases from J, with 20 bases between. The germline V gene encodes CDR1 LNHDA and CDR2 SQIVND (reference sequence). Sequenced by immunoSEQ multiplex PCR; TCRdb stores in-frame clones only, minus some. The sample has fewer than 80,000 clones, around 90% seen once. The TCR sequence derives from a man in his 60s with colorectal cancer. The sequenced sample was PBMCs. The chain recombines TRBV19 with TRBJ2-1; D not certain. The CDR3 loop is CASSIVTALTYGEQFF. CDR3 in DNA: TGTGCCAGTAGTATAGTTACGGCGCTTACTTATGGGGAGCAGTTCTTC.